The clone carrying this T cell receptor beta chain appeared many times. TCRdb called the 5' RACE reads again in MiXCR, with one record for every CDR3 protein. The table includes around 670,000 distinct CDR3 sequences, 6% to 6.5% detected once. The data belong to a study of identical twins. CDR1 SGHTA and CDR2 FQGNSA come from the germline V gene. V was trimmed by 4 bases and J by 4 bases, leaving 15 bases between them. The CDR3 loop spans 15 amino acids. This clonotype was obtained from a young man in good health. Sequenced material: naive T cells sorted from blood. The V call is TRBV7-2, the J call TRBJ2-3; D may be TRBD2 (6 bases). The DNA for the CDR3 is TGTGCCAGCAGCTCCCCGGCTAGCGTCTCAGATACGCAGTATTTT. Translated, it gives CASSSPASVSDTQYF.